What follows is one TCR beta chain and its context. The antigen remains undetermined. The data were taken from a study of response to subunit inactivated influenza vaccine. Trimming stripped 4 bases from V and 10 bases from J, with 14 bases between. This CDR3 has 14 amino acids. Germline values: CDR1 MNHEY, CDR2 SVGAGI. TCRdb fed the RT-PCR reads into MiXCR, producing one record per CDR3 protein. The sample includes around 490,000 distinct CDR3 sequences, about 7.6% of them seen just once. Study findings and constraints: Authors suggested that a seasonal influenza vaccination recruits few new T cells each time.

The receptor was isolated from a man in his fifties or sixties who received an inactivated influenza vaccine. The sequencing here drew on PBMCs from blood, taken 23 to 25 months after vaccination. The rearrangement joins TRBV6-5 to TRBJ1-6; D unclear. The CDR3 loop is CASSWIDSGSPLHF. CDR3 sequence (DNA): TGTGCCAGCAGTTGGATCGACTCCGGCTCACCCCTCCACTTT.